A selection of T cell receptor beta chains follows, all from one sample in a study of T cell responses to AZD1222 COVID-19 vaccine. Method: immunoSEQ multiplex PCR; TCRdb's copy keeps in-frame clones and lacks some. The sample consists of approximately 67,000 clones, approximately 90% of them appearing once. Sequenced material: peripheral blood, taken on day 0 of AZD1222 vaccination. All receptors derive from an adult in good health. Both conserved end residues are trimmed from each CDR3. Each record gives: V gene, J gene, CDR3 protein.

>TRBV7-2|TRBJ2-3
ASSLAYDRVHADTQY
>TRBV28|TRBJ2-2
ASSFHPGLGTGELF
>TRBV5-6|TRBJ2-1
ASSLETDNEQF
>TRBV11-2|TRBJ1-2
ASSPPIAVYGYT
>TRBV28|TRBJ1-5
ASRSRGRGFYSNQPQH
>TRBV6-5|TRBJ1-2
ASSLGLHYGYT
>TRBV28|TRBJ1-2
ASSPGSLFYGYT
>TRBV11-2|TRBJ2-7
ASSRDGWGVEYEQY
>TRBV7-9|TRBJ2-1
AKGQWPYNEQF
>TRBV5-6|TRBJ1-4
ASRQQGGDEKLF
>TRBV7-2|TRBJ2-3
ASSFRTSGGGTDTQY
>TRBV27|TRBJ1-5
ASSLKFRTFSNQPQH
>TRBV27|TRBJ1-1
ASSFKGRTEAF
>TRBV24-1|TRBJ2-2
ATSDLDTRLSTGELF
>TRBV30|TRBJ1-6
AQGSSYNSPLH
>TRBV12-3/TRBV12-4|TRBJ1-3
ASGTGSGNTIY
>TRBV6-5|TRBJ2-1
ASSYSTFGGENEQF
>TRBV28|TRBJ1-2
ASSRGLLDYGYT
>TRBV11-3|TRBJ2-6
ASSPRGPSGANVLT
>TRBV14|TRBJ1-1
ASSQVSGQLYTEAF
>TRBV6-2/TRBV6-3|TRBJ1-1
ASSYGQGFYTEAF
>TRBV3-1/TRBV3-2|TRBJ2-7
ASSPPDRYEQY
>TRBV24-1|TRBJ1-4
ATSDGTGDNEKLF
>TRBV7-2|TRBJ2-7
ASSLAVGGQIEQY
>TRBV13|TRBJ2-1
ASSSQAEEQF
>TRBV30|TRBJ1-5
AWSLTGTYSNQPQH
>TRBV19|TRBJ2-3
ASSIPGPRTDTQY
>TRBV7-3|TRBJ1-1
ASSFARSTEAF
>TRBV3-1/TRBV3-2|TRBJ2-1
ASSQDFLLPYNEQF